The 7 T cell receptor beta chains below were found in one sample sequenced in a study of cytomegalovirus exposure and HLA in healthy donors. This PCR relied on a set of 60 Vbeta primers and 13 Jbeta primers. Data came from immunoSEQ multiplex PCR; TCRdb stores just in-frame clones and leaves some out. The sample has approximately 110,000 clones, about two thirds seen once; the top ten hold just over 8%. Sequencing was performed on PBMCs. The receptors shown here come from a woman in her thirties or forties in good health and CMV-seropositive.

The rearrangement uses TRBV28 and TRBJ2-7, with D perhaps TRBD2 (6 bases). Trimming left V 3 bases short and J 5 bases short, with 8 bases between. The length of the CDR3 is 12 residues. Germline CDR1 is MDHEN and CDR2 is SYDVKM. The CDR3 region is CASSFWGDEQYF. CDR3 DNA: TGTGCCAGCAGTTTCTGGGGGGACGAGCAGTACTTC.

The V and J genes are TRBV29-1 and TRBJ1-2; tentatively, D is TRBD1 (5 bases). Germline CDR1 and CDR2: SQVTM and ANQGSEA. The CDR3 sequence is 13 residues long. V lost 3 bases and J lost 5, with 13 bases in between. The CDR3 region is CSVEGDFLYGYTF. CDR3 bases: TGCAGCGTTGAGGGGGACTTCCTGTATGGCTACACCTTC.

This chain joins TRBV5-1 and TRBJ1-1; 10 nucleotides line up with TRBD1. The length of the CDR3 is 17 residues. Looked up from germline, CDR1 is SGHRS and CDR2 is YFSETQ. V was clipped by 3 bases and J by 2 bases; unmatched bases: 10. The CDR3 spells CASSYAGTGAGNTEAFF. As DNA, the CDR3 is TGCGCCAGCAGCTATGCCGGGACAGGGGCGGGTAACACTGAAGCTTTCTTT.

CDR3 in amino acids: CASSEARVGMNTEAFF. The CDR3 DNA sequence: TGTGCCAGCAGTGAAGCGCGGGTGGGTATGAACACTGAAGCTTTCTTT. The chain has TRBV6-1 and TRBJ1-1; D is unresolved. Germline values: CDR1 MNHNS, CDR2 SASEGT. This CDR3 region has 16 residues. V lost 0 bases to trimming and J lost 0 bases, with 11 bases between them.

The CDR3, as DNA: TGTGCCAGCTCACCAAATGAACAGGGCCCTGAAGCTTTCTTT. Amino acid sequence: CASSPNEQGPEAFF. J is TRBJ1-1 and V is TRBV18; a possible D gene is TRBD1 (6 bases). Trimming removed 2 bases from V and 6 bases from J, with 13 bases in between. The CDR3 totals 14 residues. The germline gives CDR1 KGHSH, CDR2 LQKENI.

The chain carries TRBV5-1 and TRBJ2-5; 8 bases align to TRBD1. Germline V CDR1 and CDR2: SGHRS, YFSETQ. The ends lost 5 bases at V and 7 bases at J; junction bases unmatched: 10. The CDR3 has 14 amino acids. CDR3 bases: TGCGCCAGCAGAGGACAGGGCGCCTCGGGGACCCAGTACTTC. It yields the protein CASRGQGASGTQYF.

This clone appeared a few times. The rearrangement uses TRBV19 and TRBJ1-1; D not resolved. V was shortened by 5 bases and J by 4 bases, with 8 bases between the two germline ends. This CDR3 is built from 12 residues. The germline V gene has CDR1 LNHDA and CDR2 SQIVND (reference sequence). This CDR3 is CASSGSLTEAFF. The DNA of the CDR3 is TGTGCCAGTAGTGGCAGTCTCACTGAAGCTTTCTTT.